One sample yielded the 17 T cell receptor beta chains listed below, sequenced in a study of Ad26.COV2.S vaccination and SARS-CoV-2 variants. Using immunoSEQ multiplex PCR, the repertoire was profiled, and TCRdb retains in-frame clones only, with some absent. The data contain roughly 330,000 clones, roughly nine tenths of them singletons. Stated treatment: approximately 18 received Ad26.COV2.S at low or high dose, single or two shots; roughly five received placebo; per-sample allocation not given. Sampling was done on day 63 after the first vaccine or placebo injection. This specimen was peripheral blood, taken in a trial of Ad26.COV2.S vaccine versus placebo. Receptor source: a person aged 18 to 65 who received the Ad26.COV2.S COVID-19 vaccine or a placebo.

The V gene is TRBV24-1, the J gene TRBJ2-1; 13 bases map to TRBD2. Germline V gene data show CDR1 as KGHDR and CDR2 as SFDVKD. The trim removed 9 bases at V and 2 bases at J, leaving 12 bases unmatched. CDR3 size: 18 residues. The CDR3 coding sequence is TGTGCCACCGGGTCTACTAGCGGGAGGGCCGTTACCTACAATGAGCAGTTCTTC. Amino acids: CATGSTSGRAVTYNEQFF.

The chain carries TRBV25-1 and TRBJ1-2; a weak D match, TRBD1 (6 bases). This CDR3 has 17 amino acids. V was cut by 3 bases and J by 4 bases, with 21 bases left in between. Germline V CDR1 and CDR2: MGHDK, SYGVNS. CDR3 residues: CASSDGLHGGLGYGYTF. Here the CDR3 DNA reads TGTGCCAGCAGTGATGGATTGCACGGGGGGCTAGGCTATGGCTACACCTTC.

The chain has TRBV9 and TRBJ1-3; 8 bases align to TRBD1. The germline CDR1 and CDR2 sequences are SGDLS and YYNGEE. The junction had 15 bases not matched to a gene; V was cut back by 4 bases and J by 3 bases. The CDR3 contains 18 residues. The CDR3 loop reads CASSHPLAGTGGGNTIYF. In nucleotides, the CDR3 is TGTGCCAGCAGCCACCCCTTAGCTGGCACAGGGGGTGGAAACACCATATATTTT.

The genes are TRBV7-2 and TRBJ2-1; possibly TRBD2 for D (6 bases). CDR1 and CDR2 from the germline V gene are SGHTA and FQGNSA. The CDR3 contains 13 residues. V gave up 3 bases and J gave up 7 bases, with 10 bases separating them. CDR3 amino acids: CASSFAGINEQFF. Written as DNA, the CDR3 is TGTGCCAGCAGCTTCGCGGGAATTAATGAGCAGTTCTTC.

V gene TRBV9 combines with J gene TRBJ2-1, with 9 bases aligning to TRBD1. Trimming removed 2 bases from V and 4 bases from J; junction bases left unmatched: 10. CDR1 and CDR2 (germline): SGDLS, YYNGEE. The CDR3 is made up of 17 amino acids. This CDR3 reads CASSVNHGQGLYNEQFF. Written as DNA, the CDR3 is TGTGCCAGCAGCGTCAATCATGGACAGGGGCTATACAATGAGCAGTTCTTC.

This clone appeared a single time. The gene calls are TRBV19 and TRBJ1-1; D unresolved. In germline, CDR1 is LNHDA, CDR2 SQIVND (reference sequence). The V end lost 0 bases, the J end lost 9 bases, and 17 bases lay between the germline ends. The length of the CDR3 is 15 residues. Here the CDR3 DNA reads TGTGCCAGTAGTATAGACTCCGCTACGGTCTGGAAAGCTTTCTTT. Its protein product is CASSIDSATVWKAFF. The full variable domain, with the rest looked up from reference TRBV19 and TRBJ1-1, is DGGITQSPKYLFRKEGQNVTLSCEQNLNHDAMYWYRQDPGQGLRLIYYSQIVNDFQKGDIAEGYSVSREKKESFPLTVTSAQKNPTAFYLCASSIDSATVWKAFFGQGTRLTVV.

The chain recombines TRBV27 with TRBJ2-2; D perhaps matches TRBD1 (5 bases). V shed 2 bases and J shed 10 bases, with 14 bases lying between them. The CDR3 is 14 residues long. Per the germline V gene, CDR1 is MNHEY and CDR2 is SMNVEV (reference sequence). CDR3 in amino acids: CASSLAWGYLELFF. In DNA, the CDR3 is TGTGCCAGCAGTTTAGCGTGGGGCTACCTGGAGCTGTTTTTT.

The chain is built from TRBV18 and TRBJ1-1; D unclear. CDR3 length: 12 residues. Trimming cost V 2 bases and J 10 bases, with 11 bases left between them. CDR1 is KGHSH and CDR2 is LQKENI in the germline V gene. The CDR3 DNA reads TGTGCCAGCTCACCATTGGGAGGAAGAGCTTTCTTT. The encoded protein is CASSPLGGRAFF.

This chain links TRBV27 with TRBJ2-5; 10 bases fit TRBD2. The CDR3 contains 18 residues. Per germline, CDR1 MNHEY and CDR2 SMNVEV (reference sequence). Trimming took 5 bases from V and 5 from J; bases not matched to a gene: 17. The DNA for the CDR3 is TGTGCCAGCAGTCACATGGGCAGCGGGAGGGCCAGTCGGGAGACCCAGTACTTC. Its translation is CASSHMGSGRASRETQYF.

V is TRBV9 and J is TRBJ1-5; D might be TRBD1 (6 bases). Germline-derived CDR1 and CDR2 are SGDLS and YYNGEE. CDR3 length: 15 amino acids. V lost 0 bases and J lost 4, with 11 bases in between. This CDR3 is CASSVGEGGNQPQHF. The CDR3 DNA reads as TGTGCCAGCAGCGTAGGGGAAGGGGGGAATCAGCCCCAGCATTTT.

This clone has more than one count but fewer than ten. The V and J genes are TRBV7-2 and TRBJ1-2, with 8 bases fitting TRBD1. Germline-derived CDR1 and CDR2 are SGHTA and FQGNSA. The CDR3 spans 15 residues. The V and J ends lost 5 bases and 1 base, in that order; junction bases with no gene match: 6. The CDR3 spells CASSEGQDVNYGYTF. In nucleotides, the CDR3 is TGTGCCAGCAGCGAGGGACAGGATGTTAACTATGGCTACACCTTC.

The CDR3 DNA follows: TGCGCCAGCCAGACGCCGATAGCGGGGGGATTCCAAGAGACCCAGTACTTC. Translated, it gives CASQTPIAGGFQETQYF. The chain has TRBV5-1 and TRBJ2-5, with TRBD2 matching over 10 bases. In germline, CDR1 is SGHRS, CDR2 YFSETQ. Trimming took 7 bases from V and 1 from J; bases not matched to a gene: 13. The CDR3 runs to 17 residues.

The rearrangement uses TRBV10-2 and TRBJ1-4; no clear D. Trimming took off 5 bases at V and 7 bases at J, with 11 bases between the two ends. The CDR3 totals 13 residues. CDR1 and CDR2 (germline): WSHSY, SAAADI. CDR3 amino acids: CASSLGLSEKLFF. The CDR3 coding sequence is TGCGCCAGCAGTCTGGGCCTCAGTGAAAAACTGTTTTTT.

This sequence joins TRBV15 and TRBJ2-2; D remains unclear. The germline V and J ends were trimmed by 9 bases and 6 bases, with 14 bases remaining between them. The CDR3 contains 13 residues. Germline CDR1 LNHNV, CDR2 YYDKDF (reference sequence). The CDR3 loop reads CATEERLSGELFF. In nucleotides, the CDR3 is TGTGCCACAGAAGAGAGGTTGTCCGGGGAGCTGTTTTTT. The full variable domain, its missing parts supplied by reference TRBV15 and TRBJ2-2, is DAMVIQNPRYQVTQFGKPVTLSCSQTLNHNVMYWYQQKSSQAPKLLFHYYDKDFNNEADTPDNFQSRRPNTSFCFLDIRSPGLGDTAMYLCATEERLSGELFFGEGSRLTVL.

The rearrangement joins TRBV5-1 to TRBJ2-7; the match to TRBD1 covers 9 bases. Germline values: CDR1 SGHRS, CDR2 YFSETQ. V gave up 4 bases and J gave up 4 bases; unmatched junction bases: 9. This CDR3 contains 15 residues. This CDR3 is CASSQPGQGSYEQYF. DNA for the CDR3: TGCGCCAGCAGCCAGCCGGGACAGGGTAGTTACGAGCAGTACTTC.

The chain links TRBV5-6 to TRBJ1-1; D perhaps matches TRBD1 (5 bases). The CDR3 has 14 amino acids. Germline CDR1 SGHDT, CDR2 YYEEEE. V was trimmed by 4 bases and J by 1 base, leaving 11 bases between them. The CDR3 region is CASSTPTANTEAFF. DNA of the CDR3: TGTGCCAGCAGCACTCCGACAGCGAACACTGAAGCTTTCTTT.

This clone came up once. The chain has TRBV7-2 and TRBJ2-5; 10 bases are shared with TRBD2. This CDR3 comprises 15 residues. Unmatched junction bases numbered 8, after V lost 5 bases and J lost 5 bases. Germline loops: CDR1 SGHTA, CDR2 FQGNSA. CDR3 protein: CASSPGSGRGETQYF. In DNA, the CDR3 is TGTGCCAGCAGCCCGGGCAGCGGGAGGGGGGAGACCCAGTACTTC.